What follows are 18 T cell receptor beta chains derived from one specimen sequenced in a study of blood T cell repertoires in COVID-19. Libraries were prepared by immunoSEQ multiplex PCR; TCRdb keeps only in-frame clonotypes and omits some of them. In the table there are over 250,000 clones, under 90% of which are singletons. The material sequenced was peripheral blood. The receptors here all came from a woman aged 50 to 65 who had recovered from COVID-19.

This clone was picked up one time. The CDR3 DNA follows: TGTGCCAGCCGCTCGGGGGAAGCAACTAATGAAAAACTGTTTTTT. Translated, it gives CASRSGEATNEKLFF. The chain joins TRBV6-5 to TRBJ1-4, with a tentative D call TRBD1 (5 bases). Trimming shortened V by 8 bases and J by 0 bases, and 13 bases separated the two germline ends. The germline CDR1 and CDR2 sequences are MNHEY and SVGAGI. The length of the CDR3 is 15 residues.

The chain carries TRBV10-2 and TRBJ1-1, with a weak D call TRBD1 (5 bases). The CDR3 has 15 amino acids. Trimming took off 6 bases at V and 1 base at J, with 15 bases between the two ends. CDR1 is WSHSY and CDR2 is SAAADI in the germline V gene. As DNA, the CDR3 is TGCGCCAGCAGGGCCCTTCAGGGCCGGAACACTGAAGCTTTCTTT. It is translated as CASRALQGRNTEAFF.

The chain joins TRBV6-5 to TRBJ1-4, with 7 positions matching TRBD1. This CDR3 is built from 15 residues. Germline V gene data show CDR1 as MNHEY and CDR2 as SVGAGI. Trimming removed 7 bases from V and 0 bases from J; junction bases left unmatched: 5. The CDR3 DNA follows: TGTGCCAGCACTGGACAGGCTACAACTAATGAAAAACTGTTTTTT. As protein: CASTGQATTNEKLFF.

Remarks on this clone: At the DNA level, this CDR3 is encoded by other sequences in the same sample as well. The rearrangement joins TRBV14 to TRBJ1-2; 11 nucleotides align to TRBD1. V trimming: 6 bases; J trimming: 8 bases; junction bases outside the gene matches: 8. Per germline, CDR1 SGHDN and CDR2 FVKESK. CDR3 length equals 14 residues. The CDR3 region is CASSPDRGLGGYTF. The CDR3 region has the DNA TGTGCCAGCAGTCCGGACAGGGGGCTTGGAGGCTACACCTTC. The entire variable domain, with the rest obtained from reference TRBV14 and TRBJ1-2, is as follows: EAGVTQFPSHSVIEKGQTVTLRCDPISGHDNLYWYRRVMGKEIKFLLHFVKESKQDESGMPNNRFLAERTGGTYSTLKVQPAELEDSGVYFCASSPDRGLGGYTFGSGTRLTVV.

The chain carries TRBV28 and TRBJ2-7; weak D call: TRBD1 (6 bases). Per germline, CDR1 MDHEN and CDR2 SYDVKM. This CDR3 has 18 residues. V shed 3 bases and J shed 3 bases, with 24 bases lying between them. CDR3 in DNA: TGTGCCAGCAGTTTCGGGTTTTTGGGACAAGGTTCCGACTACGAGCAGTACTTC. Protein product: CASSFGFLGQGSDYEQYF.

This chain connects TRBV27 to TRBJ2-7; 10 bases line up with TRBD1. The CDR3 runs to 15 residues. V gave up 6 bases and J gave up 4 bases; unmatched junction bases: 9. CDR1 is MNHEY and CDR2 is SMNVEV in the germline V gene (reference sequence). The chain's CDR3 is CASRWEGQGLYEQYF. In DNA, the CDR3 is TGTGCCAGCAGATGGGAGGGACAGGGGTTATACGAGCAGTACTTC.

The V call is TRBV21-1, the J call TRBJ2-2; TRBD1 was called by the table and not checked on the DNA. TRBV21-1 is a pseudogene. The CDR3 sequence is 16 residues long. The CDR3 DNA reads TGTGCCAGCAGCAAAGTCCCGGACAGGGACACCGGGGAGCTGTTTTTT. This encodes CASSKVPDRDTGELFF.

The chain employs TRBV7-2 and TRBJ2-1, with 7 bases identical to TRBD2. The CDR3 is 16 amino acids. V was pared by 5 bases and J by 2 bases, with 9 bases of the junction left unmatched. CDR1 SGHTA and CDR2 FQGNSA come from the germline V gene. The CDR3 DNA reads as TGTGCCAGCAGCCCCCGCGGGAGCGTCACCTACAATGAGCAGTTCTTC. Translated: CASSPRGSVTYNEQFF.

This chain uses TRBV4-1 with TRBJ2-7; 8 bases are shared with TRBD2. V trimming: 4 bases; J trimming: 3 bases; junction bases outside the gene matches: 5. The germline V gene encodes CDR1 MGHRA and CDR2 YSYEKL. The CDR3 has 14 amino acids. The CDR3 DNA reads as TGCGCCAGCAGCCGCGCGGGGGGCGGCTACGAGCAGTACTTC. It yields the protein CASSRAGGGYEQYF.

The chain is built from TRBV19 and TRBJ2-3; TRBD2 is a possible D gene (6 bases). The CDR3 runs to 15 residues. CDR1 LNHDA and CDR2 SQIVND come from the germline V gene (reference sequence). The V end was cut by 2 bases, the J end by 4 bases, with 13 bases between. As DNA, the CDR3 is TGTGCCAGTAGTATAATCGGCGGGGAATCAGATACGCAGTATTTT. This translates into CASSIIGGESDTQYF.

CDR3 sequence: CSVEEWNGTGGGNTIYF. CDR3 in DNA: TGCAGCGTTGAAGAGTGGAATGGGACAGGGGGCGGAAACACCATATATTTT. The V and J genes are TRBV29-1 and TRBJ1-3; 12 bases map to TRBD1. Germline trimming cut 0 bases from V and 4 bases from J; bases unmatched to any gene: 7. The germline V gene has CDR1 SQVTM and CDR2 ANQGSEA. CDR3 size: 17 residues. Filled out from reference TRBV29-1 and TRBJ1-3, the complete variable domain reads SAVISQKPSRDICQRGTSLTIQCQVDSQVTMMFWYRQQPGQSLTLIATANQGSEATYESGFVIDKFPISRPNLTFSTLTVSNMSPEDSSIYLCSVEEWNGTGGGNTIYFGEGSWLTVV.

CDR3 region: CASILGPGEGYTF. The DNA for the CDR3 is TGTGCCAGCATATTAGGACCAGGGGAAGGCTACACCTTC. This chain uses TRBV28 with TRBJ1-2; D is perhaps TRBD1 (6 bases). Germline-derived CDR1 and CDR2 are MDHEN and SYDVKM. V lost 7 bases to trimming and J lost 8 bases, with 17 bases between them. This CDR3 contains 13 residues.

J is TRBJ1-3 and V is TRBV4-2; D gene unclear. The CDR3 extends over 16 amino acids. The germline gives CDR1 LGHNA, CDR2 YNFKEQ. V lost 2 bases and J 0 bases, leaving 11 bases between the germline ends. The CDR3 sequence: CASSQMSLASGNTIYF. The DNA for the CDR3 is TGTGCCAGCAGCCAAATGTCCCTGGCCTCTGGAAACACCATATATTTT.

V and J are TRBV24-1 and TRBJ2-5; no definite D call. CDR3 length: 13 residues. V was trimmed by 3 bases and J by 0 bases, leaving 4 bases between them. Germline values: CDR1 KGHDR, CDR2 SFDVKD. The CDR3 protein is CATSDQYQETQYF. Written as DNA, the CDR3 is TGTGCCACCAGTGATCAGTACCAAGAGACCCAGTACTTC.

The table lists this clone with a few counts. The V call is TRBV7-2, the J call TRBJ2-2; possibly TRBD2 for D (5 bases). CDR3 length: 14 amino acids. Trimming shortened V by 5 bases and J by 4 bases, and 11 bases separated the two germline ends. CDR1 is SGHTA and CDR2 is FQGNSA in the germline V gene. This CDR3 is CASSRTGFTGELFF. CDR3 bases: TGTGCCAGCAGCCGTACGGGGTTCACCGGGGAGCTGTTTTTT.

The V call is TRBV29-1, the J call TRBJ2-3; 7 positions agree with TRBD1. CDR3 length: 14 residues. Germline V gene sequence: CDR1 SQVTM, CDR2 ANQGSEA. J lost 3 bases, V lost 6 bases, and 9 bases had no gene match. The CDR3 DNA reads TGCAGCGTGGGGAAAGGACAGGAAACAGATACGCAGTATTTT. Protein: CSVGKGQETDTQYF.

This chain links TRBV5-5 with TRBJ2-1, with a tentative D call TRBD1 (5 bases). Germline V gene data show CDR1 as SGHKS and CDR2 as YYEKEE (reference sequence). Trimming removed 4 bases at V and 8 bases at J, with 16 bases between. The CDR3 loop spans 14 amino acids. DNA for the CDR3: TGTGCCAGCAGCAGGGGTCCCGCTCCGGATGAGCAGTTCTTC. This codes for CASSRGPAPDEQFF.

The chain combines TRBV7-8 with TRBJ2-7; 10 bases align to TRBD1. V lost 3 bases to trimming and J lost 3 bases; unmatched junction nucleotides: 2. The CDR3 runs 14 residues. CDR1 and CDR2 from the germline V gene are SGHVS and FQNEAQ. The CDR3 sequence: CASSFRDRGYEQYF. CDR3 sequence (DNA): TGTGCCAGCAGCTTCCGGGACAGGGGCTACGAGCAGTACTTC.